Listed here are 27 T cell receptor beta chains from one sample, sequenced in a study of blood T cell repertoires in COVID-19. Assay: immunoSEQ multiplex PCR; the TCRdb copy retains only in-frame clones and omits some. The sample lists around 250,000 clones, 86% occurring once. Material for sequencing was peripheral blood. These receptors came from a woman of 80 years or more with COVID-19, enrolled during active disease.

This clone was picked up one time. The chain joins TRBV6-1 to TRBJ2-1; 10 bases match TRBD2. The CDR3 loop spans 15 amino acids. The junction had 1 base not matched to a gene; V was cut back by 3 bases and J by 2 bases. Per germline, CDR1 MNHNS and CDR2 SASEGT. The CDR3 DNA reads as TGTGCCAGCAGTGATGGACTAGCGGCCTACAATGAGCAGTTCTTC. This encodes CASSDGLAAYNEQFF.

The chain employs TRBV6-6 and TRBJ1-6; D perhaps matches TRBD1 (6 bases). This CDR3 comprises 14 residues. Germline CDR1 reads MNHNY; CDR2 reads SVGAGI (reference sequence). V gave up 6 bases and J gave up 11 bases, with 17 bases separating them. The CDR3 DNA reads TGTGCCAGCAGGCAGCTACAGGGATTAGCACCCCTCCACTTT. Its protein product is CASRQLQGLAPLHF.

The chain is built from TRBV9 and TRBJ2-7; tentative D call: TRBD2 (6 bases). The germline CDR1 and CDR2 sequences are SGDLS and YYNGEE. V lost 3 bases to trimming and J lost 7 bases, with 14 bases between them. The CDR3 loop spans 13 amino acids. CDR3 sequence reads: CASSALDAGEQYF. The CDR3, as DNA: TGTGCCAGCAGCGCCCTGGATGCGGGGGAGCAGTACTTC.

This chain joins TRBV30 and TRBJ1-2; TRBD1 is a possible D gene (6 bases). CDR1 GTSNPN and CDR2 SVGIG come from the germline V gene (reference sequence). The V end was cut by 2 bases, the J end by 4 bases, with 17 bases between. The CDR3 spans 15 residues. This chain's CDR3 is CAWSRGEGRSYGYTF. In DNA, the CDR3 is TGTGCCTGGAGTAGGGGGGAGGGGCGGTCCTATGGCTACACCTTC. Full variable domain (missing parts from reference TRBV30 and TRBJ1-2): SQTIHQWPATLVQPVGSPLSLECTVEGTSNPNLYWYRQAAGRGLQLLFYSVGIGQISSEVPQNLSASRPQDRQFILSSKKLLLSDSGFYLCAWSRGEGRSYGYTFGSGTRLTVV.

The CDR3 is CASSLEGGLSYEQYF. The CDR3 nucleotides read TGTGCCAGCAGCTTAGAAGGAGGACTCTCCTACGAGCAGTACTTC. The V and J genes are TRBV7-9 and TRBJ2-7; D perhaps matches TRBD2 (5 bases). Germline CDR1 reads SEHNR; CDR2 reads FQNEAQ (reference sequence). The CDR3 length is 15 residues. Trimming shortened V by 1 base and J by 0 bases, and 10 bases separated the two germline ends.

The CDR3 loop is CASSLPGQGGEQYF. The DNA for the CDR3 is TGCGCCAGCAGCTTGCCGGGACAGGGGGGCGAGCAGTACTTC. This chain uses TRBV5-1 with TRBJ2-7, with TRBD1 matching 11 bases. This CDR3 comprises 14 residues. Germline trimming cut 1 base from V and 6 bases from J; bases unmatched to any gene: 3. Germline loops: CDR1 SGHRS, CDR2 YFSETQ. Full variable domain (remainder filled in from reference TRBV5-1 and TRBJ2-7): KAGVTQTPRYLIKTRGQQVTLSCSPISGHRSVSWYQQTPGQGLQFLFEYFSETQRNKGNFPGRFSGRQFSNSRSEMNVSTLELGDSALYLCASSLPGQGGEQYFGPGTRLTVT.

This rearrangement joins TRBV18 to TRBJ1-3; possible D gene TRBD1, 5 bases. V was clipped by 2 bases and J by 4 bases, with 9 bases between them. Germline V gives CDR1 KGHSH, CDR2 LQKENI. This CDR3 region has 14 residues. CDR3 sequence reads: CASSPVQDGNTIYF. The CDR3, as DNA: TGTGCCAGCTCACCAGTACAGGACGGAAACACCATATATTTT.

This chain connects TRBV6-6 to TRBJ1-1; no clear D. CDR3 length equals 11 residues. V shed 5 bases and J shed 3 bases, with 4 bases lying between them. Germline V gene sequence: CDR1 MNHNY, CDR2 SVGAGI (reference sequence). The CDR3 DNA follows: TGTGCCAGCAGTCCGGACACTGAAGCTTTCTTT. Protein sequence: CASSPDTEAFF.

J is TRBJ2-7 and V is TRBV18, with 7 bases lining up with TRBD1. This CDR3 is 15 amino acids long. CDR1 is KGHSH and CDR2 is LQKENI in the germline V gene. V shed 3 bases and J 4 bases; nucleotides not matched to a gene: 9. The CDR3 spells CASSPETGFQYEQYF. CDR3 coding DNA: TGTGCCAGCTCACCCGAGACAGGGTTTCAGTACGAGCAGTACTTC.

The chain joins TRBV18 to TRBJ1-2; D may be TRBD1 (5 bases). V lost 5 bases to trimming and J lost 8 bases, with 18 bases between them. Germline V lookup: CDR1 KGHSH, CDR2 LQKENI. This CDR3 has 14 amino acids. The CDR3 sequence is CASSALRGSDGYTF. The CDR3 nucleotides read TGTGCCAGCTCAGCTCTAAGGGGATCTGACGGCTACACCTTC.

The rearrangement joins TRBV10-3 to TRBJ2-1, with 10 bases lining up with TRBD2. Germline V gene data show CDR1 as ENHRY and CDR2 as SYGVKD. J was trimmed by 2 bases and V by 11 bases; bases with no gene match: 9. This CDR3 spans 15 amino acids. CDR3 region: CALGLSGGAYNEQFF. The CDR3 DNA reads TGTGCCCTGGGATTAAGCGGGGGGGCCTACAATGAGCAGTTCTTC.

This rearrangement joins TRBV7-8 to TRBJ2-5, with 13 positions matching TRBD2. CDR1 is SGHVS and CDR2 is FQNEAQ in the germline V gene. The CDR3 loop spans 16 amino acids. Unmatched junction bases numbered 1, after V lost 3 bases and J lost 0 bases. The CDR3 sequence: CASSFTSGGDQETQYF. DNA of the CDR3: TGTGCCAGCAGCTTCACTAGCGGGGGGGACCAAGAGACCCAGTACTTC.

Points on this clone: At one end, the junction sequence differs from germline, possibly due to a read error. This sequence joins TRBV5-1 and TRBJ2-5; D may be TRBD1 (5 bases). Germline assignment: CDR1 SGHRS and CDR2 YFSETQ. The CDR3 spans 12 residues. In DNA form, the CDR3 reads TGCGCCAGCAGTTCCGGACAAGAGGCCCAGTACTTC. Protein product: CASSSGQEAQYF.

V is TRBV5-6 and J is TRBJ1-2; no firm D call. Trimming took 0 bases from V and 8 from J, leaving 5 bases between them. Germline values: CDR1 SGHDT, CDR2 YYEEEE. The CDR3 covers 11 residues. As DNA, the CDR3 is TGTGCCAGCAGCTTGGGGGCAGGCTACACCTTC. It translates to CASSLGAGYTF. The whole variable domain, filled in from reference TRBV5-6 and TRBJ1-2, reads DAGVTQSPTHLIKTRGQQVTLRCSPKSGHDTVSWYQQALGQGPQFIFQYYEEEERQRGNFPDRFSGHQFPNYSSELNVNALLLGDSALYLCASSLGAGYTFGSGTRLTVV.

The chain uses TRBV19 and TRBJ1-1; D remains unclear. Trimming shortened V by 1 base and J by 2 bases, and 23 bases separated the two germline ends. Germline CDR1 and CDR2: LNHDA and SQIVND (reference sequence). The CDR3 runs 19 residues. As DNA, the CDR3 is TGTGCCAGTAGTATAGGATTCACAGCAGGCAAACCCTTAAACACTGAAGCTTTCTTT. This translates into CASSIGFTAGKPLNTEAFF.

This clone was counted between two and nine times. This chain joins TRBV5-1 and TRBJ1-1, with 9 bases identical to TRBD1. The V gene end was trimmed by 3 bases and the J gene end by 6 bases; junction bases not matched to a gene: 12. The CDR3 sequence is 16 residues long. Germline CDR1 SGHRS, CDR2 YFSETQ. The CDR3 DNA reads TGCGCCAGCAGCTCCACAGGGGGCGCGAAGACGGCTGAAGCTTTCTTT. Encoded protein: CASSSTGGAKTAEAFF.

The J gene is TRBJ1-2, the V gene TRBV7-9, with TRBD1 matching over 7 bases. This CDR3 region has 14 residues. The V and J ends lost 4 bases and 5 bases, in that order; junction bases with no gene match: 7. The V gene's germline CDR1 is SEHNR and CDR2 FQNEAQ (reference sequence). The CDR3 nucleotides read TGTGCCAGCAGCTCTGCCGGGACAGAGTATGGCTACACCTTC. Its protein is CASSSAGTEYGYTF.

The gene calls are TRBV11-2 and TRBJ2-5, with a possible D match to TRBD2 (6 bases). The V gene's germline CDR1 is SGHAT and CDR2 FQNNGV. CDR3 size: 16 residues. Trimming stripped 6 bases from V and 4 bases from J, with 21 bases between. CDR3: CASRATRDGGTETQYF. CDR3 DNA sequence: TGTGCCAGCAGGGCTACAAGAGACGGGGGTACAGAGACCCAGTACTTC.

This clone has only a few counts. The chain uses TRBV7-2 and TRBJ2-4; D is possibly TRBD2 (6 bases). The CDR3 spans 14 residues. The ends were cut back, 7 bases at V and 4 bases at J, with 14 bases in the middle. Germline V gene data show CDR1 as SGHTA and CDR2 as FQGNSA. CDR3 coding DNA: TGTGCCAGCAACTTCGGGGGATCAAAAAACATTCAGTACTTC. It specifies CASNFGGSKNIQYF.

CDR3 region: CASSIRTGSAFF. CDR3 bases: TGTGCCAGCAGCATTAGAACAGGGTCGGCTTTCTTT. This rearrangement joins TRBV27 to TRBJ1-1; maybe TRBD1 (6 bases). Germline loops: CDR1 MNHEY, CDR2 SMNVEV (reference sequence). V was clipped by 6 bases and J by 11 bases, with 16 bases between them. The CDR3 has 12 amino acids.

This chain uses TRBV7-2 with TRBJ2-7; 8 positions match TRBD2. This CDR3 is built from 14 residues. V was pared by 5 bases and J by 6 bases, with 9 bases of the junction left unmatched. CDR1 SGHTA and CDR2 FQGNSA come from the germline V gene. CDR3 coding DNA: TGTGCCAGCAGCAAAGACCAGCGGGGGTTCGAGCAGTACTTC. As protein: CASSKDQRGFEQYF.

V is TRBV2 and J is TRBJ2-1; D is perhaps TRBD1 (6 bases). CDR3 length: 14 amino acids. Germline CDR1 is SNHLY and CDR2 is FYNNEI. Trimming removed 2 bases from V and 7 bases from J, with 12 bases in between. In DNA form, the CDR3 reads TGTGCCAGCAGTGAAAGGGTGGGGACAAATGAGCAGTTCTTC. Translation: CASSERVGTNEQFF.

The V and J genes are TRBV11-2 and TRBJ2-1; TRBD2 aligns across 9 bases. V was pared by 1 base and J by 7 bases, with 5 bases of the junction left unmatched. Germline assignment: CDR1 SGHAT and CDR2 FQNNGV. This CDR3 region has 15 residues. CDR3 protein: CASSLGGGAWNEQFF. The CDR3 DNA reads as TGTGCCAGCAGCTTAGGCGGGGGGGCATGGAATGAGCAGTTCTTC. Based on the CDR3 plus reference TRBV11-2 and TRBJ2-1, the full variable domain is EAGVAQSPRYKIIEKRQSVAFWCNPISGHATLYWYQQILGQGPKLLIQFQNNGVVDDSQLPKDRFSAERLKGVDSTLKIQPAKLEDSAVYLCASSLGGGAWNEQFFGPGTRLTVL.

The CDR3 reads CASSYVGPGEPQHF. DNA for the CDR3: TGTGCCAGCAGTTACGTAGGGCCAGGGGAGCCCCAGCATTTT. The J gene is TRBJ1-5, the V gene TRBV6-6; D may be TRBD1 (6 bases). Trimming removed 2 bases at V and 8 bases at J, with 13 bases between. The V gene's germline CDR1 is MNHNY and CDR2 SVGAGI (reference sequence). The CDR3 has 14 amino acids.

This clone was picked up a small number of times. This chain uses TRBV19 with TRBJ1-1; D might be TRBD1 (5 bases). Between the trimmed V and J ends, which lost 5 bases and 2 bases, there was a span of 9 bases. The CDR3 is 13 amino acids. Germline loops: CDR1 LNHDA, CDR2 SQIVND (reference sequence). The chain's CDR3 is CASSRQSNTEAFF. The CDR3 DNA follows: TGTGCCAGTAGTCGACAGAGCAACACTGAAGCTTTCTTT.

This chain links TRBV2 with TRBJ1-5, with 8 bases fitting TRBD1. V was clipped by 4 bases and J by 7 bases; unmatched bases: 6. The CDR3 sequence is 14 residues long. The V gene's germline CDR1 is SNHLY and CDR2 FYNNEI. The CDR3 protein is CASSGQGADQPQHF. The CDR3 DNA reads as TGTGCCAGCAGTGGGCAGGGGGCGGACCAGCCCCAGCATTTT.

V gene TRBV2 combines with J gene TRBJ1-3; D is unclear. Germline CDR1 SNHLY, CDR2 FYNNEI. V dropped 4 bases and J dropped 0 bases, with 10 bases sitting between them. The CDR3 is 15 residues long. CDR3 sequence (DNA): TGTGCCAGCAGTGGGCAGGTTAGCTCTGGAAACACCATATATTTT. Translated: CASSGQVSSGNTIYF.